This T cell receptor (beta chain) was profiled in a study of graft-versus-host responses after intestinal transplantation. For the study at large: The recipients all started with anti-thymocyte globulin induction and then took tacrolimus and steroids for around three years.

This CDR3 contains 13 residues. In germline, CDR1 is SGHRS, CDR2 YFSETQ. Trimming cost V 2 bases and J 4 bases; bases outside gene matches: 2. Notes on this clone: Its target is not known. Other DNA sequences in the same sample also yield this CDR3.

Study conclusions and caveats: Patients who carried graft-donor T cell macrochimerism also had high graft-versus-host to host-versus-graft clonal ratios in their allografts. Peak levels of circulating GvH clones tracked with early post-transplant HvG declines. Some GvH clones appeared in ileal mucosa or blood before recipient bone marrow.

Profiled with immunoSEQ multiplex PCR; TCRdb holds only in-frame clones, not every one. The sample includes around 110,000 clones, just over 90% of them seen just once. The sequence derives from a human donor who received an intestinal transplant. Sequencing used unstimulated CD4+ T cells sorted from spleen or lymph node cells, obtained before intestinal transplant. The chain recombines TRBV5-1 with TRBJ2-5, with TRBD2 matching 7 bases. CDR3 nucleotide sequence: TGCGCCAGCAGCTTAGGCGGGGGAGAGACCCAGTACTTC. This sequence encodes CASSLGGGETQYF.